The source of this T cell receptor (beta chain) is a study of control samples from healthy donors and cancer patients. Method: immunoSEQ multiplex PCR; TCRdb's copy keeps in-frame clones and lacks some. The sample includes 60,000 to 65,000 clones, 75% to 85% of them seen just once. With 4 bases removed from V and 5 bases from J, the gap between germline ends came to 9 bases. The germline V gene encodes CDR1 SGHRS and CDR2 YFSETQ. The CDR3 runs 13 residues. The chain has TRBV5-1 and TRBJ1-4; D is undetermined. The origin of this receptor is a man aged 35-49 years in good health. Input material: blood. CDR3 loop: CASSRMENEKLFF. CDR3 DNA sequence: TGCGCCAGCAGCAGGATGGAGAATGAAAAACTGTTTTTT. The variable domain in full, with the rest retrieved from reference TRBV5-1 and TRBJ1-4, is KAGVTQTPRYLIKTRGQQVTLSCSPISGHRSVSWYQQTPGQGLQFLFEYFSETQRNKGNFPGRFSGRQFSNSRSEMNVSTLELGDSALYLCASSRMENEKLFFGSGTQLSVL.